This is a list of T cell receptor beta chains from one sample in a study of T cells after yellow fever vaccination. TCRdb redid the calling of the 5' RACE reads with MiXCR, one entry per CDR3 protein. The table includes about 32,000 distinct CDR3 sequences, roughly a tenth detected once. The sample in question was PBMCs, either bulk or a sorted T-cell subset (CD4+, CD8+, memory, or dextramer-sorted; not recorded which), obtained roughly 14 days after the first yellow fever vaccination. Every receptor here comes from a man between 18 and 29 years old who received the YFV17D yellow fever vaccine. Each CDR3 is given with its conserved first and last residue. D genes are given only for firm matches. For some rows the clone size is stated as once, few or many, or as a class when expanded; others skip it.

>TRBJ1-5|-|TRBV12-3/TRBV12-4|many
CASSFSGGHQPQHF
TGTGCCAGCAGTTTTAGCGGGGGCCATCAGCCCCAGCATTTT
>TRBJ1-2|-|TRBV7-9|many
CASSSRQPVTGGYTF
TGTGCCAGCAGCTCACGACAGCCTGTTACGGGGGGCTACACCTTC
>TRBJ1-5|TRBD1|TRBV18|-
CASSPRGGGNQPQHF
TGTGCCAGCTCCCCCAGGGGGGGCGGAAATCAGCCCCAGCATTTT
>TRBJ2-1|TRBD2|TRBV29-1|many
CSVDRGGDNEQFF
TGCAGCGTTGATCGCGGGGGGGACAATGAGCAGTTCTTC
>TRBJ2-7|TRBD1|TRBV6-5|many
CASRTGTGSPYEQYF
TGTGCCAGCAGAACCGGGACAGGGAGTCCCTACGAGCAGTACTTC
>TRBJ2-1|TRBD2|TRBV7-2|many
CASSLALRGAWDEQFF
TGTGCCAGCAGCTTAGCTTTGCGGGGGGCCTGGGATGAGCAGTTCTTC
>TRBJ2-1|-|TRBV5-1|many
CASSPRPLLSLEQFF
TGCGCCAGCAGCCCTCGGCCACTCCTCAGTTTGGAGCAGTTCTTC
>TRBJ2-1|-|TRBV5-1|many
CASNSGNEQFF
TGCGCCAGCAACTCCGGCAATGAGCAGTTCTTC
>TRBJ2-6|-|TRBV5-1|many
CASSLGPLSGANVLTF
TGCGCCAGCAGCTTGGGACCCCTCTCTGGGGCCAACGTCCTGACTTTC
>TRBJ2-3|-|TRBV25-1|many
CASSELDGGGDTQYF
TGTGCCAGCAGTGAGTTGGATGGGGGCGGAGATACGCAGTATTTT
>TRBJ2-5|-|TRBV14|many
CASSHRQETQYF
TGTGCCAGCAGCCACCGTCAAGAGACCCAGTACTTC
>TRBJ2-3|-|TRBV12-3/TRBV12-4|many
CASSFGLGARLTDTQYF
TGTGCCAGCAGTTTCGGTTTGGGTGCCCGTCTCACAGATACGCAGTATTTT